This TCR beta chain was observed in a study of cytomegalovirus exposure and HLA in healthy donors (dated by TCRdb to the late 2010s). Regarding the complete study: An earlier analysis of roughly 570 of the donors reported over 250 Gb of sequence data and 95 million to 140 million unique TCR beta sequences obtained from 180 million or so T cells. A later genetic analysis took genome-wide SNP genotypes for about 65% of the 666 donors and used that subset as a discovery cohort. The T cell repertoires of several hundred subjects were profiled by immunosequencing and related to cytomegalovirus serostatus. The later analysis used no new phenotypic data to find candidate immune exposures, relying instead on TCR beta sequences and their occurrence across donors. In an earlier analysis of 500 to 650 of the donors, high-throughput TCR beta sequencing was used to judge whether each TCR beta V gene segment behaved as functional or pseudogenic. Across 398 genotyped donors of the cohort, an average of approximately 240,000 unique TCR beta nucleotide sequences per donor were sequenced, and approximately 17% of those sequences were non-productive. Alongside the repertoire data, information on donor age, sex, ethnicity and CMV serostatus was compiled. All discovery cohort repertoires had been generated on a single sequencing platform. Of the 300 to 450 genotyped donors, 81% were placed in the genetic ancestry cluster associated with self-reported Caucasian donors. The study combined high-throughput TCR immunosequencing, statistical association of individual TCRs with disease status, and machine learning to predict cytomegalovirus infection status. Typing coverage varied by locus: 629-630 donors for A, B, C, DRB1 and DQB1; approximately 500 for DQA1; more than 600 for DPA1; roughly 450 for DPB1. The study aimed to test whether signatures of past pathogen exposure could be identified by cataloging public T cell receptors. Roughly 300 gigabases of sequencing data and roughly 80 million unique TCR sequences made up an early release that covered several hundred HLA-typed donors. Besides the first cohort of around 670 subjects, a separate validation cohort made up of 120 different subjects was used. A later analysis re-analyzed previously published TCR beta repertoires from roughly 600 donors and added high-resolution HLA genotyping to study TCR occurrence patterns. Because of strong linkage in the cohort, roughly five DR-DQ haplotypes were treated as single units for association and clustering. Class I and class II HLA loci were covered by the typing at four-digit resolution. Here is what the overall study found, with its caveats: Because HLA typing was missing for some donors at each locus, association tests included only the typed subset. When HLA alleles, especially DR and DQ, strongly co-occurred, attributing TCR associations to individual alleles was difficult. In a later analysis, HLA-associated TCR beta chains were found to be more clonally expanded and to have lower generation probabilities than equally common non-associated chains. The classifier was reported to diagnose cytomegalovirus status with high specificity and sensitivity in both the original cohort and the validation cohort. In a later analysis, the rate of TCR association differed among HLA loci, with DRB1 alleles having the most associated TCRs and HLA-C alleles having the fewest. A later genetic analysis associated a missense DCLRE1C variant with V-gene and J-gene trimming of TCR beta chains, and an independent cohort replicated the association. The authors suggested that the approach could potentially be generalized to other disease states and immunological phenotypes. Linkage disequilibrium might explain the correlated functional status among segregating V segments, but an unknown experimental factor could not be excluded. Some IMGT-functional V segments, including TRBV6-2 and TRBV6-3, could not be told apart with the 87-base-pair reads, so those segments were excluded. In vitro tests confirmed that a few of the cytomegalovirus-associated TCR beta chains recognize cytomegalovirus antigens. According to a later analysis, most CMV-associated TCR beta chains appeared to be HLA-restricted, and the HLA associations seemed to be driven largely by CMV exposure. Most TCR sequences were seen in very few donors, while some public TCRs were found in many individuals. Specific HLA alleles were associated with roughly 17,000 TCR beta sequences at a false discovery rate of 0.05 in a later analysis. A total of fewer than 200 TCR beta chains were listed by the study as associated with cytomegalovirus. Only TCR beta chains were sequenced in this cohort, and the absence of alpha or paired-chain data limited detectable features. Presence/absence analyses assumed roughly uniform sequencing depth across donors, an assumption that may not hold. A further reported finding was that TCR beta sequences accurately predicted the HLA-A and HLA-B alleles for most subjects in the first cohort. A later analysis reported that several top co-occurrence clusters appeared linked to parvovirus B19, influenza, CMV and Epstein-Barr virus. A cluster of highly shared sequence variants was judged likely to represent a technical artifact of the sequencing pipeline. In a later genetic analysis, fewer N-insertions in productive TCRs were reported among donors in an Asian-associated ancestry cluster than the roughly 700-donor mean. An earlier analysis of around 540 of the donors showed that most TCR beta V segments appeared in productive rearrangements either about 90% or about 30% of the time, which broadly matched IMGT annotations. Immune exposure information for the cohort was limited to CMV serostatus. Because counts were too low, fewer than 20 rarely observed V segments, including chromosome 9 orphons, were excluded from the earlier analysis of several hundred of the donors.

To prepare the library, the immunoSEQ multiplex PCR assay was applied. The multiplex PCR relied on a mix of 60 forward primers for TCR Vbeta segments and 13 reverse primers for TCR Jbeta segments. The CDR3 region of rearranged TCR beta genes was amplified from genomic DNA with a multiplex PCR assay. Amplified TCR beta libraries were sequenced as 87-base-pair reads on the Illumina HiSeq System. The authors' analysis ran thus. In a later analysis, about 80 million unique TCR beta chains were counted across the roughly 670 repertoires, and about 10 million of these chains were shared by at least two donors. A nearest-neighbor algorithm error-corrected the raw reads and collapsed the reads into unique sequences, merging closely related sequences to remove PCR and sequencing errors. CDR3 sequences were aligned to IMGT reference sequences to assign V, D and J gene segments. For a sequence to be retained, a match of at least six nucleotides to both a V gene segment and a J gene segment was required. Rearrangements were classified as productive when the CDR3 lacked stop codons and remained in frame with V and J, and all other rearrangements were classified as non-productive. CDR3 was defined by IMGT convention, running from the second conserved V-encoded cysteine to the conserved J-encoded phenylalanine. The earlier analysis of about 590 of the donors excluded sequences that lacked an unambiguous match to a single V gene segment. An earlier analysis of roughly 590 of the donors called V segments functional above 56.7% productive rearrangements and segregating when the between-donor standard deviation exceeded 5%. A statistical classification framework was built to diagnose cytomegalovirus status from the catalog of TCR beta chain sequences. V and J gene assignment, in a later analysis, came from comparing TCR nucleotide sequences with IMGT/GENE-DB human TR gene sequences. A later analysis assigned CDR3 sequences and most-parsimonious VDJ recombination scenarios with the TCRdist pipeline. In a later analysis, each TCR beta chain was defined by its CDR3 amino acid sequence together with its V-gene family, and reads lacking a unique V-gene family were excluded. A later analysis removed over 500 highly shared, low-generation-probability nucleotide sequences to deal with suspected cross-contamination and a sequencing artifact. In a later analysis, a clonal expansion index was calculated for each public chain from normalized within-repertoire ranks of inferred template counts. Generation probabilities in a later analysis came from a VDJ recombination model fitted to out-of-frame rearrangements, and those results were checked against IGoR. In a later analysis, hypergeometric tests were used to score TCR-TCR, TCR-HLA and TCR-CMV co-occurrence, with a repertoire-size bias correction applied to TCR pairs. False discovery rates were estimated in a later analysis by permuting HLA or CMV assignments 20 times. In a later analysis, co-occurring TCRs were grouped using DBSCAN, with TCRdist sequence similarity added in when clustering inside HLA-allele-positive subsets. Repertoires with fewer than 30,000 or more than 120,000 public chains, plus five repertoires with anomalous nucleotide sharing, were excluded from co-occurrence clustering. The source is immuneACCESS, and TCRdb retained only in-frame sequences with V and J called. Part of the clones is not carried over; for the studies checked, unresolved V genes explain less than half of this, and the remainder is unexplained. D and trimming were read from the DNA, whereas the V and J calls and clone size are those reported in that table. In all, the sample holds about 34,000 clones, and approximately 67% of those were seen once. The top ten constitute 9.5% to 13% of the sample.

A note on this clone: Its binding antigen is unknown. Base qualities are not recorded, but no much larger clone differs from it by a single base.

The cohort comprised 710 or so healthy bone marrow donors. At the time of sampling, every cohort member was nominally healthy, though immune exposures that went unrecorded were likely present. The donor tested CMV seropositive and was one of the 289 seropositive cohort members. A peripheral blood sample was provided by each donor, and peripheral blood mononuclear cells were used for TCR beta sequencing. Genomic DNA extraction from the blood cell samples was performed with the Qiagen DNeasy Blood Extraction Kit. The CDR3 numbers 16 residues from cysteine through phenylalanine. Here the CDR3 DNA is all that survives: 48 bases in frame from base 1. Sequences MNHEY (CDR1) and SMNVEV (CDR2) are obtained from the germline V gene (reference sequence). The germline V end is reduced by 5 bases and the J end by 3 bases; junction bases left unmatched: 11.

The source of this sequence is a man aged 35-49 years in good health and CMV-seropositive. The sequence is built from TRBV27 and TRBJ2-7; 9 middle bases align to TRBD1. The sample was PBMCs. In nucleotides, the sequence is TGTGCCAGCAGTCGACGAACCGGGACAGGGAGCTACGAGCAGTACTTC. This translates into CASSRRTGTGSYEQYF.